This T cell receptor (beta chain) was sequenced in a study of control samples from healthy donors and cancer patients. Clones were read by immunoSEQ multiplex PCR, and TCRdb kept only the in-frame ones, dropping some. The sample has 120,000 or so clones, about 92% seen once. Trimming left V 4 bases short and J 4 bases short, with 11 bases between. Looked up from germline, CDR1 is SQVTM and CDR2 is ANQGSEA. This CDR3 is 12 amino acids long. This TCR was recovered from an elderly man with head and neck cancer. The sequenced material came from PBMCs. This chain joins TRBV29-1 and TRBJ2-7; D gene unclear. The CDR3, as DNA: TGCAGCGTTGCTGGCAAAGGGTACGAGCAGTACTTC. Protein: CSVAGKGYEQYF.